This T cell receptor beta chain appears in the sequencing data of a study of identical twins. Study-level points and caveats: Invariant populations such as MAIT and iNKT cells could partly muddle zero-insertion analyses. In cord blood, abundant beta clonotypes had fewer insertions; memory showed no trend.

With V trimmed by 3 bases and J by 7 bases, 17 bases remained unmatched. CDR1 is KGHDR and CDR2 is SFDVKD in the germline V gene. This CDR3 is built from 19 residues. TCRdb processed the 5' RACE reads anew with MiXCR; each CDR3 protein has one entry. The data hold some 630,000 distinct CDR3 sequences, with 7% to 7.5% observed a single time. This clonotype has at least ten counts. Its antigen is not identified. The same specimen was also included in a second study, on yellow fever vaccine responses in identical twins. This second study says: Convergence reportedly seemed to mark part of the twins' vaccine T cell response, with personalization marking the rest.

The rearrangement links TRBV24-1 to TRBJ2-1; 10 positions match TRBD2. The source material was PBMCs. The TCR comes from a woman aged 18-29 years in good health. CDR3 sequence (DNA): TGTGCCACCAGTGATGGGGCTAGCGGGAGCTGGGGGGCATGGAATGAGCAGTTCTTC. This codes for CATSDGASGSWGAWNEQFF.